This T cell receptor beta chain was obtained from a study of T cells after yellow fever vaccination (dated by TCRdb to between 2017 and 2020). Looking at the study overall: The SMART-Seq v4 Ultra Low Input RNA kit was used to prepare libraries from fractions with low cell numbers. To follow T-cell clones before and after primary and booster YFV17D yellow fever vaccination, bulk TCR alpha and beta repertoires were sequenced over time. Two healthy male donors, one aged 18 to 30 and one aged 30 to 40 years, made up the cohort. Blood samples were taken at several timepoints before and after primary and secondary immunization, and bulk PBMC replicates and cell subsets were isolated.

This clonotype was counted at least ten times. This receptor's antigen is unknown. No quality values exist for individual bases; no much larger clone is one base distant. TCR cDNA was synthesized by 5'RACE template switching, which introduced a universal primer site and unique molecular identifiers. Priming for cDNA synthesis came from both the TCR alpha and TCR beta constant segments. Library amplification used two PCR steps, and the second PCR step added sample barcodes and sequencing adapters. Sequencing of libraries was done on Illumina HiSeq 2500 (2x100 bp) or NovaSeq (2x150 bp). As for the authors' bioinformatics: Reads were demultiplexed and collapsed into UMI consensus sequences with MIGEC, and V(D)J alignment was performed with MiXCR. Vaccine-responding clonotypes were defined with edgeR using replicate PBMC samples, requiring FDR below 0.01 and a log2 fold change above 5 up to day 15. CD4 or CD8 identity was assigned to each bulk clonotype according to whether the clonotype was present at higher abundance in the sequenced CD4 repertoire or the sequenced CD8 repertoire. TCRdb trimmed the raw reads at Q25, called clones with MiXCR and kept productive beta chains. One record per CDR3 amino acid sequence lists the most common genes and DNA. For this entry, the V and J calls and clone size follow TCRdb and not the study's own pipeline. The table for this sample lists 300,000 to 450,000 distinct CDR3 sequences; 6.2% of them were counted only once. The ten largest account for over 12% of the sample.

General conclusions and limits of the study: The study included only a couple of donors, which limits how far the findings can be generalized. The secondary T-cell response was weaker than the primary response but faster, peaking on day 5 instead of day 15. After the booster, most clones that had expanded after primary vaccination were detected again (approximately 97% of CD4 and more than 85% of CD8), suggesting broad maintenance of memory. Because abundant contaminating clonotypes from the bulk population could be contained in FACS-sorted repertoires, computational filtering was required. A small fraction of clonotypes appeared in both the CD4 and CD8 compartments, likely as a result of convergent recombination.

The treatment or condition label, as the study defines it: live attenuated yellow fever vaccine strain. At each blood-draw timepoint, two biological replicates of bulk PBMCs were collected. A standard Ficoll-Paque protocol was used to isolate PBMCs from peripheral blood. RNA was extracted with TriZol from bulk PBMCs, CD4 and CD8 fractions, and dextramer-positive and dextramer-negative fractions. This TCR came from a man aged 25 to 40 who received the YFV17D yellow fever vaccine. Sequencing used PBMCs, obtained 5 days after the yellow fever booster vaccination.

The CDR3 reads CASSVGGQYEQYF. The sequenced DNA is TGTGCCAGCAGCGTCGGGGGTCAGTACGAGCAGTACTTC. The chain is made from TRBV9 and TRBJ2-7; the D gene is perhaps TRBD2, on 6 matching bases. The CDR3 runs 13 residues from the cysteine to the phenylalanine. CDR3 DNA is the only sequence kept; it has 39 bases, read in frame from the first base. For CDR1 and CDR2, the germline V gene lists SGDLS and YYNGEE. Trimming costs V 2 bases and J 4 bases, and their ends lie 10 bases apart.